The clone carrying this T cell receptor (beta chain) was seen more than once but under ten times. The antigen remains undetermined. This sample is drawn from a study of beta chain features in type 1 diabetes. At the level of the study: Patient and healthy donor groups were alike in age, gender and cell yields. The examined sorted cells totaled roughly 110,000,000 across samples.

Study-wide points: TCRB CDR3s from Type 1 diabetes patients were moderately but significantly shorter in all four CD4+ subsets. Researchers reported that naive, central memory and Treg TCRB repertoires appeared more similar in patients than in healthy donors.

Heparinised blood was drawn once per donor, averaging about 116 mL. Germline loops: CDR1 SGHNT, CDR2 YYREEE (reference sequence). Germline trimming cut 4 bases from V and 1 base from J; bases unmatched to any gene: 1. The CDR3 covers 14 residues. TCRB transcripts that were expressed got sequenced, as all of the isolated RNA had been reverse transcribed. Some clones are missing from TCRdb's copy, which holds only in-frame ones; the method was immunoSEQ multiplex PCR. The data show roughly 220,000 clones, roughly 17% seen once. This receptor was identified in a man younger than 45 with type 1 diabetes. V usage is TRBV5-4 and J usage is TRBJ1-5; 8 bases map to TRBD1. What was sequenced was naive CD4+ T cells from blood. Here the CDR3 DNA reads TGTGCCAGCAGCCGGACAGGGAGCAATCAGCCCCAGCATTTT. As protein: CASSRTGSNQPQHF.